These 14 T cell receptor beta chains came from one sample sequenced in a study of cytomegalovirus exposure and HLA in healthy donors (dated by TCRdb to about 2017). Libraries were made using the immunoSEQ multiplex PCR assay. TCRdb mirrors the immuneACCESS table, restricted to in-frame sequences. Some clones are absent from its copies; in checked studies, under half trace to an unresolved V gene, and the reason for the others is unknown. The table for this sample lists around 350,000 clones; 86% of them were counted only once. The ten largest clones capture over 0.75% of the sample. Sequenced: PBMCs. These TCRs come from a woman between 18 and 29 years old in good health and CMV-seronegative.

This chain connects TRBV5-6 to TRBJ1-1; unclear D gene. The germline V and J ends were trimmed by 2 bases and 3 bases, with 11 bases remaining between them. The CDR3 loop spans 14 amino acids. Germline values: CDR1 SGHDT, CDR2 YYEEEE. In nucleotides, the CDR3 is TGTGCCAGCAGCTTCCGGGGAGAGGACACTGAAGCTTTCTTT. Its protein is CASSFRGEDTEAFF.

This chain uses TRBV15 with TRBJ2-3; D is undetermined. The CDR3 is 15 amino acids. The ends were cut back, 1 base at V and 3 bases at J, with 11 bases in the middle. Per the germline V gene, CDR1 is LNHNV and CDR2 is YYDKDF (reference sequence). The CDR3 sequence is CATSRGAQRTDTQYF. CDR3 DNA: TGTGCCACCAGCAGAGGGGCTCAGAGAACAGATACGCAGTATTTT.

In this sample, this clone turned up many times. This same CDR3 is encoded by further DNA sequences in the sample. The chain employs TRBV27 and TRBJ2-7; TRBD1 matches 11 bases. The CDR3 sequence is 14 residues long. Germline V gives CDR1 MNHEY, CDR2 SMNVEV (reference sequence). With 5 bases clipped from V and 4 bases from J, the junction kept 4 bases outside the gene matches. The CDR3 protein is CASSLDRGPYEQYF. The DNA of the CDR3 is TGTGCCAGCAGTCTGGACAGGGGGCCGTACGAGCAGTACTTC.

The rearrangement links TRBV6-1 to TRBJ1-5, with a tentative D call TRBD1 (6 bases). The germline V gene has CDR1 MNHNS and CDR2 SASEGT. Between the trimmed V and J ends, which lost 5 bases and 3 bases, there was a span of 14 bases. The length of the CDR3 is 15 residues. CDR3 amino acids: CASSSLGQNNQPQHF. CDR3 sequence (DNA): TGTGCCAGCAGTTCCCTGGGACAAAACAATCAGCCCCAGCATTTT.

The chain employs TRBV7-2 and TRBJ1-3; 8 nucleotides align to TRBD1. The CDR3 is 13 amino acids. Germline lookup yields CDR1 SGHTA and CDR2 FQGNSA. Germline trimming cut 5 bases from V and 4 bases from J; bases unmatched to any gene: 1. CDR3 bases: TGTGCCAGCAGCCGGGACAGGGGAAACACCATATATTTT. Residues: CASSRDRGNTIYF. The whole variable domain, filled in from reference TRBV7-2 and TRBJ1-3, reads GAGVSQSPSNKVTEKGKDVELRCDPISGHTALYWYRQSLGQGLEFLIYFQGNSAPDKSGLPSDRFSAERTGGSVSTLTIQRTQQEDSAVYLCASSRDRGNTIYFGEGSWLTVV.

The rearrangement uses TRBV28 and TRBJ2-7; D unclear. The CDR3 runs to 12 residues. CDR1 MDHEN and CDR2 SYDVKM come from the germline V gene. With 5 bases removed from V and 9 bases from J, the gap between germline ends came to 14 bases. The CDR3 sequence is CASSPDPFGQYF. CDR3 bases: TGTGCCAGCAGTCCTGATCCCTTCGGGCAGTACTTC.

This chain connects TRBV27 to TRBJ1-2; 10 bases map to TRBD1. The germline CDR1 and CDR2 sequences are MNHEY and SMNVEV (reference sequence). CDR3 size: 16 residues. The DNA for the CDR3 is TGTGCGCAGAGGGGGGGACAGGGGCTTGTCAACTATGGCTACACCTTC. It encodes CAQRGGQGLVNYGYTF.

This clone was counted a single time. The chain is built from TRBV5-1 and TRBJ2-7; 9 bases map to TRBD1. The CDR3 consists of 14 residues. CDR1 SGHRS and CDR2 YFSETQ come from the germline V gene. The V and J ends lost 3 bases and 1 base, in that order; junction bases with no gene match: 2. The CDR3 reads CASSSGTGSYEQYF. In nucleotides, the CDR3 is TGCGCCAGCAGCTCCGGGACAGGGTCCTACGAGCAGTACTTC.

In this sample, this clone turned up a few times. The V call is TRBV6-5, the J call TRBJ1-5; D not resolved. The CDR3 has 16 amino acids. The germline V gene encodes CDR1 MNHEY and CDR2 SVGAGI. V lost 0 bases, J lost 3 bases, and 12 bases lay in between. The DNA of the CDR3 is TGTGCCAGCAGTTACTCGACCCAGGAGGACAATCAGCCCCAGCATTTT. Translated, it gives CASSYSTQEDNQPQHF.

This chain joins TRBV5-5 and TRBJ1-2; maybe TRBD1 (6 bases). CDR1 and CDR2 (germline): SGHKS, YYEKEE (reference sequence). The CDR3 runs to 14 residues. Between the trimmed V and J ends, which lost 0 bases and 7 bases, there was a span of 13 bases. CDR3: CASSLEGHQSGYTF. As DNA, the CDR3 is TGTGCCAGCAGCTTGGAGGGACACCAATCTGGCTACACCTTC. The whole variable domain, remainder taken from reference TRBV5-5 and TRBJ1-2, is DAGVTQSPTHLIKTRGQQVTLRCSPISGHKSVSWYQQVLGQGPQFIFQYYEKEERGRGNFPDRFSARQFPNYSSELNVNALLLGDSALYLCASSLEGHQSGYTFGSGTRLTVV.

The genes are TRBV18 and TRBJ1-1; D call uncertain. The CDR3 sequence is 12 residues long. Germline CDR1 and CDR2: KGHSH and LQKENI. V was shortened by 5 bases and J by 0 bases, with 4 bases between the two germline ends. CDR3 DNA sequence: TGTGCCAGCTCAGAGGTGAACACTGAAGCTTTCTTT. It is translated as CASSEVNTEAFF.

The CDR3 sequence is CASTPAGLMNTEAFF. Written as DNA, the CDR3 is TGTGCCAGCACCCCTGCGGGCCTCATGAACACTGAAGCTTTCTTT. V usage is TRBV27 and J usage is TRBJ1-1, with unresolved D. Germline loops: CDR1 MNHEY, CDR2 SMNVEV (reference sequence). V was trimmed by 7 bases and J by 0 bases, leaving 15 bases between them. The CDR3 totals 15 residues.

This chain links TRBV6-1 with TRBJ1-4; 10 nucleotides line up with TRBD1. This CDR3 contains 14 residues. Germline CDR1 MNHNS, CDR2 SASEGT. Unmatched junction bases numbered 7, after V lost 4 bases and J lost 11 bases. CDR3 region: CASSGRDRGEKLFF. CDR3 coding DNA: TGTGCCAGCAGTGGTCGGGACAGGGGAGAGAAACTGTTTTTT.

This clone has just one count. This chain connects TRBV30 to TRBJ2-7, with 7 bases aligning to TRBD1. CDR3 length: 13 residues. In germline, CDR1 is GTSNPN, CDR2 SVGIG (reference sequence). Trimming took 4 bases from V and 1 from J; bases not matched to a gene: 4. This chain's CDR3 is CAWTPGQSYEQYF. Here the CDR3 DNA reads TGTGCCTGGACACCGGGACAGTCCTACGAGCAGTACTTC.